This T cell receptor (beta chain) originates from a study of control samples from healthy donors and cancer patients. Repertoires were generated with immunoSEQ multiplex PCR, while TCRdb's copy carries only in-frame clones and drops some. Among a few hundred thousand clones listed, 90% were seen once. The CDR3 length is 13 residues. Per the germline V gene, CDR1 is SGHRS and CDR2 is YFSETQ. Trimming left V 4 bases short and J 6 bases short, with 14 bases between. This rearrangement joins TRBV5-1 to TRBJ2-7; D may be TRBD1 (6 bases). The TCR sequence derives from a man aged 40-50 years with head and neck cancer. The specimen was PBMCs. CDR3 sequence: CASSLQGPGEQYF. The CDR3 DNA sequence: TGCGCCAGCAGCCTCCAGGGGCCTGGCGAGCAGTACTTC.